These T cell receptor beta chains were read from a single sample in a study of T cell responses to AZD1222 COVID-19 vaccine. TCRdb's table, derived via immunoSEQ multiplex PCR, lists solely in-frame clones and lacks some. The sample lists about 110,000 clones; about 86% were seen once. This material consisted of peripheral blood, taken on day 0 of AZD1222 vaccination. All receptors come from an adult in good health. Each CDR3 is given with its conserved first and last residue. Clone sizes are given selectively: once, few, many, or a class where the clone is expanded.

abundance	len	j_gene	v_gene	CDR3aa
-	14	TRBJ2-5	TRBV5-1	CASSLERQQETQYF
-	15	TRBJ1-5	TRBV30	CAWSVRSRGDQPQHF
-	13	TRBJ2-1	TRBV5-4	CASSLVGRGEQFF
few	15	TRBJ2-5	TRBV5-1	CASSTTGGRGETQYF
-	19	TRBJ2-1	TRBV27	CASRPRTSGGLISYNEQFF
-	16	TRBJ1-5	TRBV28	CASSLDRSYSNQPQHF
-	13	TRBJ2-1	TRBV29-1	CSANRAGQDEQFF
-	13	TRBJ2-7	TRBV24-1	CATSDFHGRGQYF
-	14	TRBJ1-4	TRBV7-2	CASSPGTVNEKLFF
once	14	TRBJ1-2	TRBV7-8	CASRPGGSNYGYTF
-	16	TRBJ2-5	TRBV11-3	CASSLGGPGTQETQYF
few	19	TRBJ1-5	TRBV5-1	CASRRKTGGKRNPNQPQHF
-	14	TRBJ2-7	TRBV7-6	CASSLAIKGAEQYF
-	13	TRBJ2-3	TRBV10-3	CATNIFSTDTQYF
-	15	TRBJ2-1	TRBV5-4	CASSLEDSSYNEQFF
-	16	TRBJ2-2	TRBV19	CASSIRAGFITGELFF
-	15	TRBJ2-1	TRBV6-5	CASRPLGGSYNEQFF
-	14	TRBJ1-4	TRBV28	CASSSGVMDEKLFF
once	16	TRBJ1-6	TRBV7-9	CASSLAANGGNSPLHF
-	16	TRBJ1-2	TRBV6-5	CASSYFNPRANYGYTF
-	16	TRBJ1-5	TRBV28	CASSFLRGTGNQPQHF
-	16	TRBJ1-5	TRBV4-1	CASSRLSGGGNQPQHF
-	13	TRBJ2-3	TRBV5-1	CASSPLAQDTQYF
once	16	TRBJ1-2	TRBV4-3	CASSQDTWTQRDGYTF
once	15	TRBJ2-7	TRBV14	CASSQVAGASYEQYF
-	14	TRBJ1-5	TRBV28	CASSFSEPNQPQHF
-	13	TRBJ1-1	TRBV5-1	CASTNEGGTEAFF
-	14	TRBJ1-4	TRBV5-6	CASSYGDVPEKLFF
-	12	TRBJ1-2	TRBV6-5	CASKSPLYGYTF
-	15	TRBJ2-7	TRBV4-2	CASSQVGQKAYEQYF
-	13	TRBJ1-1	TRBV28	CASRHRVRTEAFF
once	18	TRBJ2-2	TRBV7-3	CASGPLAGGPSDTGELFF
few	17	TRBJ2-1	TRBV7-2	CASSLGAWDRVKGRQFF
-	14	TRBJ2-2	TRBV3-1/TRBV3-2	CASSHGANTGELFF
-	15	TRBJ1-2	TRBV3-1/TRBV3-2	CASSRGQGSLYGYTF
-	14	TRBJ2-7	TRBV7-9	CASSLGPSIYEQYF
-	17	TRBJ2-1	TRBV7-2	CASSSPGTSGSYNEQFF
-	10	TRBJ2-1	TRBV20-1	CSASINEQFF
-	16	TRBJ2-2	TRBV7-2	CASSLFREGYTGELFF
-	14	TRBJ1-5	TRBV28	CASSIGTNVQPQHF
-	11	TRBJ2-7	TRBV28	CASSAPHEQYF
-	14	TRBJ2-1	TRBV4-2	CASSQETSDNEQFF
-	14	TRBJ2-7	TRBV5-1	CASSLVGREGEQYF
-	16	TRBJ1-3	TRBV6-1	CASSEAALSSGNTIYF
-	15	TRBJ1-3	TRBV5-1	CASSLEGLTGNTIYF
-	15	TRBJ1-1	TRBV5-1	CASSGYGGLDTEAFF
-	15	TRBJ2-1	TRBV5-1	CASSKLAGYNNEQFF
-	16	TRBJ1-2	TRBV30	CAWRGQWAGLNYGYTF
few	14	TRBJ1-2	TRBV5-1	CASSRGDNSYGYTF
-	15	TRBJ2-1	TRBV10-3	CAISEPTRGYNEQFF
-	12	TRBJ2-1	TRBV4-2	CASSPGGGTQFF
-	14	TRBJ1-2	TRBV28	CASSLFNGIYGYTF
-	16	TRBJ2-1	TRBV7-9	CASSLNAGTGSNEQFF
few	12	TRBJ2-7	TRBV9	CASSPLLNEQYF
-	15	TRBJ2-1	TRBV5-4	CASSLGIGSYNEQFF
-	16	TRBJ2-3	TRBV5-6	CASSPSGRPSTDTQYF
few	13	TRBJ2-1	TRBV5-1	CASSFGQGNEQFF
-	14	TRBJ2-3	TRBV7-9	CASSQGQSTDTQYF
few	18	TRBJ1-1	TRBV4-1	CASSQDGGQGAGGTEAFF